This TCR beta chain was retrieved from a study of human T cells and chemical hapten exposure. Time point: patch test 2, 6 weeks after DPC sensitization. The treatment is: therapeutic diphenylcyclopropenone sensitization with weekly scalp DPC. This clonotype has just a few counts. One entry per CDR3 protein, called by TCRdb with MiXCR from the RACE reads. The sample includes some 82,000 distinct CDR3 sequences, 6% to 8.5% of them seen just once. The V gene end was trimmed by 3 bases and the J gene end by 7 bases; junction bases not matched to a gene: 3. The CDR3 contains 14 residues. The germline V gene encodes CDR1 SGHRS and CDR2 YFSETQ.

Material: whole blood, obtained in connection with sensitization to the hapten diphenylcyclopropenone (DPC). The chain is built from TRBV5-1 and TRBJ1-4, with 10 positions matching TRBD1. The clonotype originates from a woman in her thirties with alopecia areata. Some clones in this sample may be carry-over from other donors' samples. The DNA for the CDR3 is TGCGCCAGCAGCTGGGACAGGGGAGGTGAAAAACTGTTTTTT. It codes for CASSWDRGGEKLFF.